This T cell receptor beta chain is from a study of blood T cell repertoires in COVID-19. There are 17 residues in the CDR3. Per germline, CDR1 KGHDR and CDR2 SFDVKD. Trimming cost V 2 bases and J 2 bases; bases outside gene matches: 10. Clones were sequenced by immunoSEQ multiplex PCR, and TCRdb holds only the in-frame ones, with some missing. The table lists some 150,000 clones, roughly 82% of them singletons. Input material: PBMCs or T cells enriched from blood (not recorded which). This sequence originates from a man aged 45-65 years who had recovered from COVID-19. This chain connects TRBV24-1 to TRBJ2-5, with TRBD1 matching over 7 bases. The CDR3 region is CATSDSNRGWGQETQYF. In DNA, the CDR3 is TGTGCCACCAGTGATTCCAACAGGGGTTGGGGACAAGAGACCCAGTACTTC.